This T cell receptor (beta chain) is from a study of T cells in Graves' hyperthyroidism and ophthalmopathy. RNA transcripts yielded amplified TCR beta CDR3 regions. The HTBI set primed first-round TCR CDR3 RT-PCR. In TCRdb, the multiplex PCR reads were re-called with MiXCR into one record per CDR3 protein. The table has 550,000 to 800,000 distinct CDR3 sequences, less than 20% seen once. Whole-study findings and limits: Ophthalmopathy got predicted by the model a median about six months before its onset.

In this sample, this clonotype turned up a few times. The target antigen is unknown. After removal of 6 bases from V and 2 bases from J, the junction contained 4 bases not matched to a gene. This CDR3 region has 13 residues. Germline CDR1 reads SNHLY; CDR2 reads FYNNEI. The sequence was obtained from a young man with Graves' hyperthyroidism. The chain employs TRBV2 and TRBJ2-7, with TRBD1 matching 7 bases. Sequencing was done on a sample of blood. CDR3 nucleotide sequence: TGTGCCAGCAGACAGGGGCGCGCCTACGAGCAGTACTTC. Its translation: CASRQGRAYEQYF.